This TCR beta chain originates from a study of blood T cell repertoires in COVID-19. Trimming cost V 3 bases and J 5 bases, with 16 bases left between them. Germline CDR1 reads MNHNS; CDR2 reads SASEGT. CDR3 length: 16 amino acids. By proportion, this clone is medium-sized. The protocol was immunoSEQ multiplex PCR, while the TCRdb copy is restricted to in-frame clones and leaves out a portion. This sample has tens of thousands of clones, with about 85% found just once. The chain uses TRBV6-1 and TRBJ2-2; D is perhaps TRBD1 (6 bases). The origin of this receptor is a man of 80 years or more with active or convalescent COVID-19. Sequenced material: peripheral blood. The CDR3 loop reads CASSDAQGRKTGELFF. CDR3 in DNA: TGTGCCAGCAGTGATGCGCAGGGGCGTAAAACCGGGGAGCTGTTTTTT.